This T cell receptor beta chain was obtained from a study of T cells of healthy individuals. The V segment lost 1 base and the J segment 2 bases; nucleotides outside the gene matches: 3. The CDR3 is made up of 15 amino acids. Germline CDR1 reads LGHDT; CDR2 reads YNNKEL (reference sequence). This clonotype has just a few counts. TCRdb redid the calling of the 5' RACE reads with MiXCR, one entry per CDR3 protein. The sample consists of 35,000 to 45,000 distinct CDR3 sequences, approximately 5% of them appearing once. The receptor comes from a human donor in good health. The rearrangement uses TRBV3-1 and TRBJ2-3, with 7 bases aligning to TRBD2. This chain's CDR3 is CASSQGGGNTDTQYF. The DNA of the CDR3 is TGTGCCAGCAGCCAAGGGGGGGGAAACACAGATACGCAGTATTTT.